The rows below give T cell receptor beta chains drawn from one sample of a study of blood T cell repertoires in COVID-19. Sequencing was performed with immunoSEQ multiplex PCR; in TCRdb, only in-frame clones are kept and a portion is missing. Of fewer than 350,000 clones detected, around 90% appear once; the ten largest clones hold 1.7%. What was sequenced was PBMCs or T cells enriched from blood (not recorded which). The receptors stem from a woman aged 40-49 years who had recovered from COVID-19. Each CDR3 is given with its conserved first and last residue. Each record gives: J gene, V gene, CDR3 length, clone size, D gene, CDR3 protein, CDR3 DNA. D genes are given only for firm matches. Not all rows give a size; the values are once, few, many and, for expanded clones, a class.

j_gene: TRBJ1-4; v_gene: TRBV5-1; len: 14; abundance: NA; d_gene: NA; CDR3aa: CASSLVEGDLSLFF; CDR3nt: TGCGCCAGCAGCCTGGTAGAGGGGGACCTGAGCCTGTTTTTT
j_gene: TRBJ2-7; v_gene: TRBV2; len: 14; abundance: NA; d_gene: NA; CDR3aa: CASSEVRTVLEQYF; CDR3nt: TGTGCCAGCAGTGAAGTGAGGACAGTCCTTGAGCAGTACTTC
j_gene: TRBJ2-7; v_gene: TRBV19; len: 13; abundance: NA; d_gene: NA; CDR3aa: CASSMYPSYEQYF; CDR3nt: TGTGCCAGTAGTATGTATCCCTCCTACGAGCAGTACTTC
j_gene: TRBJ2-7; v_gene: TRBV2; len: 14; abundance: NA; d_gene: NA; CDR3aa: CASSEEAGIDEQYF; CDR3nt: TGTGCCAGCAGTGAAGAAGCAGGGATCGACGAGCAGTACTTC
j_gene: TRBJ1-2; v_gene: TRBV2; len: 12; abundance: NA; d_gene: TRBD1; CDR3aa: CASKGQGYGYTF; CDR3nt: TGTGCCAGCAAGGGACAGGGGTATGGCTACACCTTC
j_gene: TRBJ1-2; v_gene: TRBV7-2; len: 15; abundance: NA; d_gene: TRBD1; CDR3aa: CASSLTGGVGYGYTF; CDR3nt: TGTGCCAGCAGCTTAACAGGGGGCGTCGGGTATGGCTACACCTTC
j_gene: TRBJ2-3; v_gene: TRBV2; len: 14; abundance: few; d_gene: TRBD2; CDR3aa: CASSVTSGRDTQYF; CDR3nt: TGTGCCAGCAGTGTTACTAGCGGGAGAGATACGCAGTATTTT
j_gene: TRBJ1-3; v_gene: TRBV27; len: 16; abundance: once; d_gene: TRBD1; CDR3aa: CASRRTGGLAGNTIYF; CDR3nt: TGTGCCAGCAGAAGGACAGGGGGCTTGGCTGGAAACACCATATATTTT
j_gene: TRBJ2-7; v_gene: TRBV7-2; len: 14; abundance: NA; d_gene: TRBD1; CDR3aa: CASSLGQGAYEQYF; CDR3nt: TGTGCCAGCAGCTTAGGACAGGGGGCTTACGAGCAGTACTTC
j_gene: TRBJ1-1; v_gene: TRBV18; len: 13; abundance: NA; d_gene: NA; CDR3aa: CASSRAGNTEAFF; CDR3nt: TGTGCCAGCTCACGGGCGGGGAACACTGAAGCTTTCTTT
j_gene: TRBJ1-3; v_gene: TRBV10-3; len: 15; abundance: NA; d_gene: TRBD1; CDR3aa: CATGTGQNSGNTIYF; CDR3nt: TGTGCCACCGGGACAGGGCAAAACTCTGGAAACACCATATATTTT
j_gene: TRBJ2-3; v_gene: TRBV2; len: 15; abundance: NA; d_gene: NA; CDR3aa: CASSGQSTSTDTQYF; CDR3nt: TGTGCCAGCAGTGGACAGTCGACTAGCACAGATACGCAGTATTTT
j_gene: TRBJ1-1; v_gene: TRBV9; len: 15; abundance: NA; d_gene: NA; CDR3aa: CASSATGTREGEAFF; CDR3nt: TGTGCCAGCAGCGCTACCGGGACTCGGGAGGGGGAAGCTTTCTTT
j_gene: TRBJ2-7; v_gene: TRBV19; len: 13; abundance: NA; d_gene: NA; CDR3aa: CASREALVYEQYF; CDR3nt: TGTGCCAGTAGGGAGGCTCTAGTATACGAGCAGTACTTC
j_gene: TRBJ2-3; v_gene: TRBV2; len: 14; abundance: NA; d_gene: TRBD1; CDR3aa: CASTRDRRTDTQYF; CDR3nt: TGTGCCAGCACCCGGGACAGGCGCACAGATACGCAGTATTTT
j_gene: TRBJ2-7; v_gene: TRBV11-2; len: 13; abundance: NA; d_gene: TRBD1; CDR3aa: CASSSDTGGEQYF; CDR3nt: TGTGCCAGCAGCTCCGATACAGGGGGCGAGCAGTACTTC
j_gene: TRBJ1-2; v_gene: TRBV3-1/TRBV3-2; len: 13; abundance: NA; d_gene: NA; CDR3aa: CASSQEAGDGYTF; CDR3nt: TGTGCCAGCAGCCAAGAAGCAGGTGATGGCTACACCTTC
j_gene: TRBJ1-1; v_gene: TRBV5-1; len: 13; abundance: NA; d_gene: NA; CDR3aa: CASSLAPDTEAFF; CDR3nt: TGCGCCAGCAGCTTGGCCCCGGACACTGAAGCTTTCTTT
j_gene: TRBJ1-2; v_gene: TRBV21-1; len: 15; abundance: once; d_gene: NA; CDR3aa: CASRPGQAANYGYTF; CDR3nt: TGTGCCAGCAGGCCCGGACAGGCCGCTAACTATGGCTACACCTTC
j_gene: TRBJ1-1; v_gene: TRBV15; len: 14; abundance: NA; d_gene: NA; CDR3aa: CATSELRVDTEAFF; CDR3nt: TGTGCCACCAGCGAGCTACGAGTTGACACTGAAGCTTTCTTT